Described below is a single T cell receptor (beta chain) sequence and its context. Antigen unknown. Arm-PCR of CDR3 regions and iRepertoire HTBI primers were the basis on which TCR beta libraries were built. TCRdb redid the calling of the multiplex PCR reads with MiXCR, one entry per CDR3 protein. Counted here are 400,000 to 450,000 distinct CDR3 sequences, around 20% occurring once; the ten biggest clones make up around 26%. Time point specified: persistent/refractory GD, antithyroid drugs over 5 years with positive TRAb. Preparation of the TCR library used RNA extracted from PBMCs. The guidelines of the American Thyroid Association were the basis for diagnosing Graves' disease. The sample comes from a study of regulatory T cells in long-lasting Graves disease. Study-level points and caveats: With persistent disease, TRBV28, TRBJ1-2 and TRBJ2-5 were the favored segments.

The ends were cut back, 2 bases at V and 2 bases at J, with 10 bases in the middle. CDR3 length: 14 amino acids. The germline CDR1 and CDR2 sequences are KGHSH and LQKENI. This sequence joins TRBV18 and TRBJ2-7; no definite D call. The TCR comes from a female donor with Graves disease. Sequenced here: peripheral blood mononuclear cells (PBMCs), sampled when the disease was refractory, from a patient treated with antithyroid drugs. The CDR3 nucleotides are TGTGCCAGCTCACCAGACCTGAATACCTACGAGCAGTACTTC. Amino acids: CASSPDLNTYEQYF.